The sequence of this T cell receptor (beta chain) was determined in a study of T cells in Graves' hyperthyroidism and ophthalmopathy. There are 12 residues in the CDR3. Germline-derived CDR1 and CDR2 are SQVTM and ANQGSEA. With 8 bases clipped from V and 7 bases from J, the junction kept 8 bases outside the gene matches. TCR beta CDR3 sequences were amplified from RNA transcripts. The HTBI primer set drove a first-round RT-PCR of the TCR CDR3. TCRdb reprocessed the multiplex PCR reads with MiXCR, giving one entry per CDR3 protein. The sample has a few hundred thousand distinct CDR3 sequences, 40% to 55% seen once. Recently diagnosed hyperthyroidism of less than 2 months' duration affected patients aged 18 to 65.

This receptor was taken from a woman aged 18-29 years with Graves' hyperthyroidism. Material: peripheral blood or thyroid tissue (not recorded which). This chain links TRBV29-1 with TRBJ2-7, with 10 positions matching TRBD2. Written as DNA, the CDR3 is TGCAGCAGGACTAGCGGAGGTAATGAGCAGTACTTC. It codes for CSRTSGGNEQYF.